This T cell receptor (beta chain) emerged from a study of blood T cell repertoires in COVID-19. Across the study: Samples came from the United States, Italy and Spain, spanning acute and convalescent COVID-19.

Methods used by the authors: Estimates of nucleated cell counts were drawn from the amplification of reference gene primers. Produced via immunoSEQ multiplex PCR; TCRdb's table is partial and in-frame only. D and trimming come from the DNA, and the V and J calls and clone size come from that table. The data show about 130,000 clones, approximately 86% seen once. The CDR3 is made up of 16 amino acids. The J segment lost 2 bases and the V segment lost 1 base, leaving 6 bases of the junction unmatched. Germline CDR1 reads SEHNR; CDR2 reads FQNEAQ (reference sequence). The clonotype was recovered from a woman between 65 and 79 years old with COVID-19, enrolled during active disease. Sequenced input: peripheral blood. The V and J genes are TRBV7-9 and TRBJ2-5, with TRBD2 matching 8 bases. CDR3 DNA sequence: TGTGCCAGCAGCTTAGGTAGTAGCGGGGCACAAGAGACCCAGTACTTC. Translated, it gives CASSLGSSGAQETQYF.